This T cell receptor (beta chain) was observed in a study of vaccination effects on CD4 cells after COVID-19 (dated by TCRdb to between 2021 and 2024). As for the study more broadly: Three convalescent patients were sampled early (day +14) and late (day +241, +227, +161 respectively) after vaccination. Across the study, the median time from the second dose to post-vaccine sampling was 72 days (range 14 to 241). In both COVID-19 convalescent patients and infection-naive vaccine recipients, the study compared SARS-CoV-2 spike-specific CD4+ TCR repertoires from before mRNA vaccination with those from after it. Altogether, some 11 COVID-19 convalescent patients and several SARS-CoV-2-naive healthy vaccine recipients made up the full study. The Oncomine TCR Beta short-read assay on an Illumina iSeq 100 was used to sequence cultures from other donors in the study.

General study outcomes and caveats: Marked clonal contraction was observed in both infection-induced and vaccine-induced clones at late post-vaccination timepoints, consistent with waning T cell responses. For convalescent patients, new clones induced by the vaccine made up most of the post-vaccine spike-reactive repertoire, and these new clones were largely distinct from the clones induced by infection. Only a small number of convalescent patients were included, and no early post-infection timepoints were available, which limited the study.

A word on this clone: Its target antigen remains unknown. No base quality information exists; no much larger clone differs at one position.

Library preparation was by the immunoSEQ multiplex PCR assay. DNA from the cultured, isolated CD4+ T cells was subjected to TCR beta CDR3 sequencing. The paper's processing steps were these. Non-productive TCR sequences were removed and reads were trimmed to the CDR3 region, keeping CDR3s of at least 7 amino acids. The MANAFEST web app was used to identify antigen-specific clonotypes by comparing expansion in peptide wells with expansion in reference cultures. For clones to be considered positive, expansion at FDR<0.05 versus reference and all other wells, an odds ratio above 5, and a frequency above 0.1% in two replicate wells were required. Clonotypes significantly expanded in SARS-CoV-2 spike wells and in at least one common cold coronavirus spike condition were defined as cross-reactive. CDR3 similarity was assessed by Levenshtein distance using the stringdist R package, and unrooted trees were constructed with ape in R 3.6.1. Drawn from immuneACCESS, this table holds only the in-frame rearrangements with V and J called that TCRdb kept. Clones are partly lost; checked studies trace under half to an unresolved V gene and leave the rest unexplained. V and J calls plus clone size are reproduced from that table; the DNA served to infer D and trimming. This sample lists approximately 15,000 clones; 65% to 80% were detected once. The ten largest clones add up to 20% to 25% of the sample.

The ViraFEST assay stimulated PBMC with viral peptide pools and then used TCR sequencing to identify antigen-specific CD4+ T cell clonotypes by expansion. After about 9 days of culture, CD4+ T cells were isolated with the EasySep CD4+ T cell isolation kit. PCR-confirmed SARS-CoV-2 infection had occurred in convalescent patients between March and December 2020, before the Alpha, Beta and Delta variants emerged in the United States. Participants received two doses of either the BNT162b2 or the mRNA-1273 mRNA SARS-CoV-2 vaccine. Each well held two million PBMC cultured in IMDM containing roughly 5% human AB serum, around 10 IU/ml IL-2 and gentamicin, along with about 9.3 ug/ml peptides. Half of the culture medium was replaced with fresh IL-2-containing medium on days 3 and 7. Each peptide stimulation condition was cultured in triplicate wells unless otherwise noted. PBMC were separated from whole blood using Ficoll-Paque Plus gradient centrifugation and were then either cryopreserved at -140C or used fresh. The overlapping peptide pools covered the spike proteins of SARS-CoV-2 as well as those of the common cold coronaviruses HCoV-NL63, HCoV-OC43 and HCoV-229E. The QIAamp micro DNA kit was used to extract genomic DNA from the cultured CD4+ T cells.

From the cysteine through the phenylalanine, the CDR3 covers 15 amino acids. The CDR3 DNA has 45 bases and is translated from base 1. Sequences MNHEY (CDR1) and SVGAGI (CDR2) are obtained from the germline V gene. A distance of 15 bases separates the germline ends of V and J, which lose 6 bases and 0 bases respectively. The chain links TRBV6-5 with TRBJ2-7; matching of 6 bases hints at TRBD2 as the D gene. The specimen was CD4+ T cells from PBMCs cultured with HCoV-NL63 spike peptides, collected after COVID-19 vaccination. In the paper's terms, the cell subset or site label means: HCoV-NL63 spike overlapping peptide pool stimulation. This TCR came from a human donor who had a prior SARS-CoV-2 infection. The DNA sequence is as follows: TGTGCCAGCAGATTACTAGCCCTCAGCTCCTACGAGCAGTACTTC. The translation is CASRLLALSSYEQYF.